This TCR beta chain was sequenced during a study of breast tumors, draining lymph nodes, adjacent tissues. Many counts were recorded for this clonotype. Using its own MiXCR run on the multiplex PCR reads, TCRdb lists one record per CDR3 protein. The sample shows some 120,000 distinct CDR3 sequences, 20% of them seen only once. Breast cancer patients provided tissue from their axillary draining lymph nodes. Germline lookup yields CDR1 MGHRA and CDR2 YSYEKL. V lost 1 base and J lost 6, with 13 bases in between. The CDR3 length is 14 residues. The sequenced material came from axillary lymph node tissue. This receptor was taken from a female donor with breast cancer. Some clones in this sample may be carry-over from other donors' samples. The rearrangement links TRBV4-1 to TRBJ2-7; D may be TRBD2 (5 bases). The chain's CDR3 is CASSQAGVLGEQYF. CDR3 coding DNA: TGCGCCAGCAGCCAAGCCGGGGTCCTTGGCGAGCAGTACTTC.